Each of the 25 T cell receptor beta chains below was sequenced from the same sample in a study of T cells in Graves' hyperthyroidism and ophthalmopathy. Amplification targeted TCR beta CDR3 regions from RNA transcripts. TCR CDR3 underwent first-round RT-PCR with the HTBI primer set. TCRdb independently ran MiXCR on the multiplex PCR reads; one entry per CDR3 protein. The data show 300,000 to 450,000 distinct CDR3 sequences, about 14% seen once. Sequenced sample: blood. Every receptor here comes from a woman under 40 with Graves' ophthalmopathy.

The gene calls are TRBV20-1 and TRBJ1-2, with TRBD1 as a possible D gene (5 bases). Germline lookup yields CDR1 DFQATT and CDR2 SNEGSKA (reference sequence). The CDR3 consists of 12 residues. With 3 bases removed from V and 6 bases from J, the gap between germline ends came to 11 bases. The CDR3 here is CSARGQWDGYTF. The DNA for the CDR3 is TGCAGTGCTAGGGGGCAGTGGGATGGCTACACCTTC.

This clonotype showed up many times. The chain joins TRBV27 to TRBJ2-7; 9 nucleotides align to TRBD2. The V and J ends lost 4 bases and 2 bases, in that order; junction bases with no gene match: 3. The CDR3 totals 14 residues. Germline-derived CDR1 and CDR2 are MNHEY and SMNVEV (reference sequence). The CDR3 reads CASSSVAGAYEQYF. The CDR3 nucleotides are TGTGCCAGCAGTTCGGTAGCGGGGGCCTACGAGCAGTACTTC.

This clonotype was seen repeatedly, ten times or more. The rearrangement links TRBV7-2 to TRBJ2-1; 7 bases agree with TRBD2. The CDR3 sequence is 15 residues long. Germline V CDR1 and CDR2: SGHTA, FQGNSA. V shed 3 bases and J 3 bases; nucleotides not matched to a gene: 5. CDR3 DNA: TGTGCCAGCAGCTTGGTTGGGGGGGACTACAATGAGCAGTTCTTC. Amino acid sequence: CASSLVGGDYNEQFF.

V is TRBV6-6 and J is TRBJ2-5; TRBD2 is a possible D gene (7 bases). CDR3 length equals 15 residues. V lost 0 bases to trimming and J lost 1 base, with 9 bases between them. Germline CDR1 reads MNHNY; CDR2 reads SVGAGI (reference sequence). DNA for the CDR3: TGTGCCAGCAGTTACTCGCGGGGGCCCCAAGAGACCCAGTACTTC. Its protein is CASSYSRGPQETQYF.

The sample holds many counts of this clonotype. V usage is TRBV3-1 and J usage is TRBJ2-3; D remains ambiguous. This CDR3 comprises 11 residues. CDR1 LGHDT and CDR2 YNNKEL come from the germline V gene (reference sequence). V was pared by 1 base and J by 7 bases, with 3 bases between. The CDR3 DNA is TGTGCCAGCAGCCAAGGAAATACGCAGTATTTT. This codes for CASSQGNTQYF.

This clonotype was seen repeatedly, ten times or more. The chain uses TRBV20-1 and TRBJ1-5; the D gene is possibly TRBD1 (5 bases). This CDR3 comprises 14 residues. Between the trimmed V and J ends, which lost 0 bases and 6 bases, there was a span of 12 bases. The germline V gene has CDR1 DFQATT and CDR2 SNEGSKA (reference sequence). CDR3 in amino acids: CSARDLQGGQPQHF. CDR3 sequence (DNA): TGCAGTGCTAGAGATCTGCAGGGTGGTCAGCCCCAGCATTTT.

This clonotype appeared many times. The chain recombines TRBV18 with TRBJ2-1; 7 bases match TRBD2. The CDR3 is made up of 15 amino acids. CDR1 and CDR2 (germline): KGHSH, LQKENI. Trimming took 4 bases from V and 3 from J; bases not matched to a gene: 6. The CDR3 is CASSLGSSGYNEQFF. CDR3 bases: TGTGCCAGCTCACTCGGATCTAGCGGCTACAATGAGCAGTTCTTC.

The chain has TRBV20-1 and TRBJ1-6; TRBD1 matches 10 bases. This CDR3 is built from 16 residues. The V gene's germline CDR1 is DFQATT and CDR2 SNEGSKA (reference sequence). V was clipped by 3 bases and J by 4 bases; unmatched bases: 6. The CDR3 is CSARATGGAYNSPLHF. CDR3 DNA: TGCAGTGCTAGGGCGACAGGGGGCGCTTATAATTCACCCCTCCACTTT.

This clonotype has ten or more counts. The rearrangement links TRBV2 to TRBJ1-5; D perhaps matches TRBD1 (6 bases). The germline CDR1 and CDR2 sequences are SNHLY and FYNNEI. V was clipped by 3 bases and J by 5 bases, with 11 bases between them. This CDR3 is built from 14 residues. The CDR3 DNA reads TGTGCCAGCAGTGACACAGGGAGACATCAGCCCCAGCATTTT. This codes for CASSDTGRHQPQHF.

In its sample, this clonotype was seen many times. The chain joins TRBV6-2 or TRBV6-3 to TRBJ1-1; no firm D call. The CDR3 sequence is 13 residues long. CDR1 is MNHEY and CDR2 is SVGEGT in the germline V gene. V was cut by 3 bases and J by 1 base, with 6 bases left in between. CDR3 region: CASSYIRNTEAFF. Here the CDR3 DNA reads TGTGCCAGCAGTTATATTCGGAACACTGAAGCTTTCTTT.

This clonotype was seen ten or more times. As DNA, the CDR3 is TGTGCCAGCAGCTATCGACAGGGGGACAATGAGCAGTTCTTC. Protein product: CASSYRQGDNEQFF. V usage is TRBV7-9 and J usage is TRBJ2-1, with TRBD1 identical over 9 bases. The CDR3 extends over 14 amino acids. Germline V gives CDR1 SEHNR, CDR2 FQNEAQ (reference sequence). The trim removed 4 bases at V and 5 bases at J, leaving 3 bases unmatched.

This clonotype was recorded many times. This rearrangement joins TRBV30 to TRBJ2-5; D unclear. Germline V gene data show CDR1 as GTSNPN and CDR2 as SVGIG (reference sequence). The V end lost 4 bases, the J end lost 5 bases, and 8 bases lay between the germline ends. This CDR3 spans 11 amino acids. CDR3 coding DNA: TGTGCCTGGACTTCAGGCGAGACCCAGTACTTC. As protein: CAWTSGETQYF.

This clonotype has at least ten counts. The chain recombines TRBV7-9 with TRBJ2-7, with D tentatively TRBD2 (5 bases). Germline CDR1 reads SEHNR; CDR2 reads FQNEAQ (reference sequence). With 1 base removed from V and 5 bases from J, the gap between germline ends came to 18 bases. CDR3 length: 16 residues. This CDR3 is CASSLGRVEGRNEQYF. The CDR3 DNA is TGTGCCAGCAGCTTAGGTAGGGTAGAGGGAAGGAACGAGCAGTACTTC.

This clonotype was observed a few times. Just one base apart from a much larger clone, this may be a read error. The chain has TRBV9 and TRBJ2-7; 7 bases match TRBD1. The germline gives CDR1 SGDLS, CDR2 YYNGEE. The CDR3 totals 13 residues. With V trimmed by 3 bases and J by 3 bases, 3 bases remained unmatched. The DNA of the CDR3 is TGTGCCAGCAGCGCCGGGACAGACTACGAGCAGTACTTC. This gives the protein CASSAGTDYEQYF.

This clonotype was recorded at least ten times. This sequence joins TRBV20-1 and TRBJ2-4; D is unresolved. Germline-derived CDR1 and CDR2 are DFQATT and SNEGSKA (reference sequence). Trimming took 0 bases from V and 0 from J, leaving 9 bases between them. This CDR3 region has 15 residues. CDR3 residues: CSARDSIGAKNIQYF. CDR3 coding DNA: TGCAGTGCTAGAGATTCTATCGGAGCCAAAAACATTCAGTACTTC.

This clonotype was counted many times. The chain joins TRBV12-3 or TRBV12-4 to TRBJ2-7; 7 positions match TRBD1. The V segment lost 5 bases and the J segment 4 bases; nucleotides outside the gene matches: 8. The CDR3 is made up of 14 amino acids. CDR3 amino acids: CASSTTRGLYEQYF. Written as DNA, the CDR3 is TGTGCCAGCAGTACCACCAGGGGGTTGTACGAGCAGTACTTC.

This clonotype was observed at least ten times. The rearrangement uses TRBV20-1 and TRBJ2-3; 11 bases line up with TRBD2. Per germline, CDR1 DFQATT and CDR2 SNEGSKA (reference sequence). This CDR3 spans 15 amino acids. Trimming took 1 base from V and 6 from J; bases not matched to a gene: 6. This CDR3 is CSARVVLAGADTQYF. The CDR3 DNA sequence: TGCAGTGCTAGAGTGGTACTAGCGGGAGCTGATACGCAGTATTTT.

This clonotype was observed at least ten times. The V gene is TRBV18, the J gene TRBJ1-1; 8 bases map to TRBD1. The germline V gene encodes CDR1 KGHSH and CDR2 LQKENI. V lost 1 base to trimming and J lost 2 bases; unmatched junction nucleotides: 6. The CDR3 is 16 residues long. CDR3 DNA: TGTGCCAGCTCACCACTACAGACAGGGGTTAACACTGAAGCTTTCTTT. Protein sequence: CASSPLQTGVNTEAFF.

As for this clonotype: This could be a read error, since a much larger clone is one nucleotide away. The CDR3 loop is CASRTTSGGAGTGELFF. The DNA of the CDR3 is TGTGCCAGCAGGACGACTAGCGGGGGGGCCGGGACCGGGGAGCTGTTTTTT. The chain carries TRBV6-1 and TRBJ2-2; 14 bases are a match to TRBD2. V shed 6 bases, J shed 5 bases, and the junction held 8 bases outside the gene matches. The CDR3 contains 17 residues. Germline CDR1 and CDR2: MNHNS and SASEGT.

This clonotype has a handful of counts. V gene TRBV20-1 combines with J gene TRBJ2-2; 10 bases map to TRBD2. CDR3 size: 21 residues. V shed 0 bases, J shed 2 bases, and the junction held 18 bases outside the gene matches. Germline lookup yields CDR1 DFQATT and CDR2 SNEGSKA (reference sequence). CDR3 nucleotide sequence: TGCAGTGCTAGAGATAGGGCGCTACGGGCTAGCGGGGGCGACAACACCGGGGAGCTGTTTTTT. Protein product: CSARDRALRASGGDNTGELFF.

This clonotype was recorded many times. The J gene is TRBJ1-6, the V gene TRBV18, with 12 bases matching TRBD1. Trimming at V came to 5 bases and at J to 9 bases, leaving 2 bases not matched to a gene. This CDR3 has 14 residues. Germline-derived CDR1 and CDR2 are KGHSH and LQKENI. The CDR3 DNA is TGTGCCAGCTCAAAGGGACAGGGGGCTTCACCCCTCCACTTT. Its protein is CASSKGQGASPLHF.

This clonotype was recorded many times. The CDR3 sequence is CASSASRAGNEQFF. The CDR3 DNA follows: TGTGCCAGCAGTGCCTCCAGGGCGGGGAATGAGCAGTTCTTC. This sequence joins TRBV2 and TRBJ2-1; tentative D call: TRBD2 (6 bases). The CDR3 covers 14 residues. In germline, CDR1 is SNHLY, CDR2 FYNNEI. V shed 4 bases and J shed 7 bases, with 14 bases lying between them.

This clonotype was counted many times. This chain links TRBV4-1 with TRBJ1-5; D not certain. The length of the CDR3 is 13 residues. Trimming took off 0 bases at V and 5 bases at J, with 5 bases between the two ends. CDR1 MGHRA and CDR2 YSYEKL come from the germline V gene. Here the CDR3 reads CASSQESYQPQHF. The CDR3, as DNA: TGCGCCAGCAGCCAAGAGTCTTATCAGCCCCAGCATTTT.

This clonotype appeared many times. V usage is TRBV20-1 and J usage is TRBJ2-5, with D hard to call. The germline V gene has CDR1 DFQATT and CDR2 SNEGSKA (reference sequence). The CDR3 consists of 11 residues. V shed 4 bases and J shed 4 bases, with 7 bases lying between them. This CDR3 is CSATPRETQYF. The CDR3 DNA reads as TGCAGTGCTACACCTAGAGAGACCCAGTACTTC.

This clonotype came up a few times. CDR3 nucleotides: TGTGCCAGCAGCCAAGATGTAATAGCAGGTAACTACGAGCAGTACTTC. As protein: CASSQDVIAGNYEQYF. The V gene is TRBV3-1, the J gene TRBJ2-7, with D unresolved. Germline V lookup: CDR1 LGHDT, CDR2 YNNKEL (reference sequence). The CDR3 has 16 amino acids. Trimming took off 0 bases at V and 3 bases at J, with 15 bases between the two ends.